Sequencing of this T cell receptor (beta chain) was carried out in a study of a mutant IDH1 vaccine in newly diagnosed glioma. The overall study: Mean patient age was around 40 years; approximately 60% were male and 37.5% female. Points from the study as a whole: Apparently unrelated to pseudoprogression were changes in the top peripheral T cell clonotypes.

For this clone: The antigen is undetermined.

Using immunoSEQ multiplex PCR, the repertoire was profiled, and TCRdb retains in-frame clones only, with some absent. The sample holds around 58,000 clones, approximately 82% seen once. Sample time point: week 5, during vaccination. The investigators gave 300 ug of mutant IDH1 20-mer peptide in each vaccine dose, together with topical imiquimod. Astrocytomas found in donors were new, WHO grade 3 or 4, IDH1-mutant and ATRX-lost. Trimming cost V 5 bases and J 2 bases, with 9 bases left between them. The CDR3 is 13 residues long. The germline CDR1 and CDR2 sequences are SGHAT and FQNNGV. The rearrangement joins TRBV11-2 to TRBJ1-1, with unresolved D. The source was PBMCs, collected from a glioma patient whose treatment included an IDH1 peptide vaccine. This clonotype originated in a man aged 30-40 years with glioma. The CDR3 DNA is TGTGCCAGCAGCCTAGGACGAAACACTGAAGCTTTCTTT. Protein: CASSLGRNTEAFF.